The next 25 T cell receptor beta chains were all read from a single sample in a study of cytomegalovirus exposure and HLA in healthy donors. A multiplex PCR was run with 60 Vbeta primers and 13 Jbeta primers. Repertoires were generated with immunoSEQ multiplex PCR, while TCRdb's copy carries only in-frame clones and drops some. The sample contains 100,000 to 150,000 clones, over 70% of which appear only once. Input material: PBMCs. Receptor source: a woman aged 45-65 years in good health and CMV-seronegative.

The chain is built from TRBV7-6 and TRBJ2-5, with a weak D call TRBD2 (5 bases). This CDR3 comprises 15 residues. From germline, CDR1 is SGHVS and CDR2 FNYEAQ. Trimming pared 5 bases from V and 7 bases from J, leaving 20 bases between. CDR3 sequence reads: CASSPTADPLGTQYF. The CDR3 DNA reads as TGTGCCAGCAGCCCCACAGCGGATCCCCTGGGGACCCAGTACTTC.

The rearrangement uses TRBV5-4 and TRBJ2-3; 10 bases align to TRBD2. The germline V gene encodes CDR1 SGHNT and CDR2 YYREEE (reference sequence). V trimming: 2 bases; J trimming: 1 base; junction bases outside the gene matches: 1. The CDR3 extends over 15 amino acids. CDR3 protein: CASSLGTSGTDTQYF. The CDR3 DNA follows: TGTGCCAGCAGCTTAGGGACTAGCGGCACAGATACGCAGTATTTT.

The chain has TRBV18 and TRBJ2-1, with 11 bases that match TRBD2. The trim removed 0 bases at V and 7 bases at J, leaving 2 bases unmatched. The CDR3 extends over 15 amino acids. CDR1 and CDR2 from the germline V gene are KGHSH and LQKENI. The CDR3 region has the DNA TGTGCCAGCTCACCACCGGCTAGCGGGAGGAATGAGCAGTTCTTC. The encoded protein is CASSPPASGRNEQFF.

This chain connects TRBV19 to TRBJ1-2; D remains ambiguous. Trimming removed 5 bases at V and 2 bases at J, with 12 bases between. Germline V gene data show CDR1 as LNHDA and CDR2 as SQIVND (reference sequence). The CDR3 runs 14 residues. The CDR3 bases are TGTGCCAGTAGTTTCGCCAGTCCAAACTATGGCTACACCTTC. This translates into CASSFASPNYGYTF.

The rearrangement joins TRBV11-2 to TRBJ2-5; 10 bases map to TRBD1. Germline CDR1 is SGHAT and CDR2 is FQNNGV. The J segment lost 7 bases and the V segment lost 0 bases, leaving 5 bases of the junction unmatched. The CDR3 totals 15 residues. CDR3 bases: TGTGCCAGCAGCTTAGACGCGGACAGGGGGACGACCCAGTACTTC. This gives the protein CASSLDADRGTTQYF. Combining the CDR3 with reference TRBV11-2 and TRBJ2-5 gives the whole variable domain EAGVAQSPRYKIIEKRQSVAFWCNPISGHATLYWYQQILGQGPKLLIQFQNNGVVDDSQLPKDRFSAERLKGVDSTLKIQPAKLEDSAVYLCASSLDADRGTTQYFGPGTRLLVL.

This CDR3 reads CASSFPGHNTGELFF. CDR3 DNA: TGTGCCAGCAGCTTTCCGGGACACAACACCGGGGAGCTGTTTTTT. The chain is built from TRBV7-9 and TRBJ2-2; D may be TRBD1 (6 bases). Germline-derived CDR1 and CDR2 are SEHNR and FQNEAQ (reference sequence). Trimming left V 3 bases short and J 2 bases short, with 10 bases between. The CDR3 consists of 15 residues.

DNA of the CDR3: TGCAGTGTAAGACGAGGGTTTGAAGCTTTCTTT. Its protein product is CSVRRGFEAFF. V is TRBV20-1 and J is TRBJ1-1; D unclear. Germline CDR1 is DFQATT and CDR2 is SNEGSKA (reference sequence). Trimming cost V 7 bases and J 7 bases, with 13 bases left between them. The CDR3 is made up of 11 amino acids.

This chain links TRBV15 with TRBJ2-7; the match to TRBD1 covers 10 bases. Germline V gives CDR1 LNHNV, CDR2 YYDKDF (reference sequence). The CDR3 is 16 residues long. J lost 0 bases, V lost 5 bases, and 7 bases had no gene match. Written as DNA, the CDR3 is TGTGCCACCAGCCAAAGACAGGGGGCCTCCTCCTACGAGCAGTACTTC. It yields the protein CATSQRQGASSYEQYF.

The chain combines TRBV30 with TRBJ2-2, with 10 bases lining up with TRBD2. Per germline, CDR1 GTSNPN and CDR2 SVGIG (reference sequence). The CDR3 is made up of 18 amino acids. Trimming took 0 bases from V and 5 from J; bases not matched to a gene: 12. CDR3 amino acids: CAWSVGLAVDLWTGELFF. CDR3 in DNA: TGTGCCTGGAGTGTAGGACTAGCGGTTGATCTCTGGACCGGGGAGCTGTTTTTT.

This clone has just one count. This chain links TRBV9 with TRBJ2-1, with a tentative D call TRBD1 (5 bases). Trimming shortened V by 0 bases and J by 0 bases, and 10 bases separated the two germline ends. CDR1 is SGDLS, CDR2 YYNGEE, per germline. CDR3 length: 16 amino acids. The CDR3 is CASSVGGPSSYNEQFF. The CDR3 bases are TGTGCCAGCAGCGTAGGGGGCCCCAGCTCCTACAATGAGCAGTTCTTC.

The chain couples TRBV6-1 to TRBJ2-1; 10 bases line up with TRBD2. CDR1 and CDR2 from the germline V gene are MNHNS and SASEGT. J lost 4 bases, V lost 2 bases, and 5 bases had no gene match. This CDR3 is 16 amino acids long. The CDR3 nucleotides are TGTGCCAGCAGTGAAACGACTAGCGGGCCGTACAATGAGCAGTTCTTC. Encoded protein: CASSETTSGPYNEQFF.

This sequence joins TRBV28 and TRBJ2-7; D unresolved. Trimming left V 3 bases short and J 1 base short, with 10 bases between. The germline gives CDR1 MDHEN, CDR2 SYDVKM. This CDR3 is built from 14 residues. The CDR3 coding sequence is TGTGCCAGCAGTTTTGCCTATCTGTCCTACGAGCAGTACTTC. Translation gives CASSFAYLSYEQYF.

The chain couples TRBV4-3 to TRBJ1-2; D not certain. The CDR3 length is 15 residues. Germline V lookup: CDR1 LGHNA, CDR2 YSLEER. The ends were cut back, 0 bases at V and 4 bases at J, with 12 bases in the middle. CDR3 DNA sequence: TGCGCCAGCAGCCAAGAAAGGAGTGAGGCCTATGGCTACACCTTC. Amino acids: CASSQERSEAYGYTF.

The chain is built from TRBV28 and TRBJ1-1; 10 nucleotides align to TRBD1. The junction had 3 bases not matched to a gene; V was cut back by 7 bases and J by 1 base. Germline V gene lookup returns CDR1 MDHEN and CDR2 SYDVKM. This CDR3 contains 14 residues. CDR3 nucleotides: TGTGCCAGCAAGACAGGGGGCAGGAACACTGAAGCTTTCTTT. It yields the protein CASKTGGRNTEAFF. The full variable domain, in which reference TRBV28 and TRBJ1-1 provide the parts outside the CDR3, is DVKVTQSSRYLVKRTGEKVFLECVQDMDHENMFWYRQDPGLGLRLIYFSYDVKMKEKGDIPEGYSVSREKKERFSLILESASTNQTSMYLCASKTGGRNTEAFFGQGTRLTVV.

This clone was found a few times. The CDR3 bases are TGTGCCAGCAGCTTATACAGCGGGAGTCAGGCAGATACGCAGTATTTT. Amino acids: CASSLYSGSQADTQYF. The chain is built from TRBV7-9 and TRBJ2-3; TRBD2 matches 8 bases. The trim removed 2 bases at V and 4 bases at J, leaving 8 bases unmatched. Germline CDR1 is SEHNR and CDR2 is FQNEAQ (reference sequence). The CDR3 contains 16 residues.

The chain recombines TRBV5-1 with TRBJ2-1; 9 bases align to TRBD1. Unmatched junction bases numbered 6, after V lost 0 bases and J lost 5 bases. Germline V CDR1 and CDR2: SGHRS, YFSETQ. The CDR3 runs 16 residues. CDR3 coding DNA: TGCGCCAGCAGCTTGGAGGTCGGACAGGGGAACAATGAGCAGTTCTTC. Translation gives CASSLEVGQGNNEQFF.

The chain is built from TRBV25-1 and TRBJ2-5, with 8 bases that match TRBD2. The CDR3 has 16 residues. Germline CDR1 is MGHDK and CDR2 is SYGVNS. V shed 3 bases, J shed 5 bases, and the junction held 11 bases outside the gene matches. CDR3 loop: CASSDGQRGTGETQYF. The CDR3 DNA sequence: TGTGCCAGCAGTGACGGCCAGCGGGGGACCGGGGAGACCCAGTACTTC.

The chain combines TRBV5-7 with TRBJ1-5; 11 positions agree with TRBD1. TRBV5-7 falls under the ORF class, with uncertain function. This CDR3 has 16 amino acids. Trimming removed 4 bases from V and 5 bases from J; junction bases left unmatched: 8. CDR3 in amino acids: CASSGGGQGVDQPQHF. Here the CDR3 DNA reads TGTGCCAGCAGCGGGGGGGGACAGGGGGTCGATCAGCCCCAGCATTTT.

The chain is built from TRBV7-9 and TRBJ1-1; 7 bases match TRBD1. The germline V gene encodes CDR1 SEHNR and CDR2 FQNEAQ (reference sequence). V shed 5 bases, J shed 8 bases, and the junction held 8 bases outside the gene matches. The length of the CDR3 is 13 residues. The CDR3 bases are TGTGCCAGCAGCCCGGGACAGATGAGGGAAGCTTTCTTT. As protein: CASSPGQMREAFF. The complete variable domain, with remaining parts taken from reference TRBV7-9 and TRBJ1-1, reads DTGVSQNPRHKITKRGQNVTFRCDPISEHNRLYWYRQTLGQGPEFLTYFQNEAQLEKSRLLSDRFSAERPKGSFSTLEIQRTEQGDSAMYLCASSPGQMREAFFGQGTRLTVV.

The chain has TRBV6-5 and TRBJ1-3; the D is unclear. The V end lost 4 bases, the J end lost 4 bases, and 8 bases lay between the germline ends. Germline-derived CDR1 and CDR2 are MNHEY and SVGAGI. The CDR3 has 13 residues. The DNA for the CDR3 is TGTGCCAGCAGTTTATACGGGGGAAACACCATATATTTT. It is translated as CASSLYGGNTIYF.

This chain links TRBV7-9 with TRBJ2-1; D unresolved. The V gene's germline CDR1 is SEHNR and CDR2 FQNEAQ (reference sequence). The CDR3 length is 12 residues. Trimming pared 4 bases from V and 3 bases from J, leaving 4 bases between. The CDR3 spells CASSSIYNEQFF. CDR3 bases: TGTGCCAGCAGCTCCATCTACAATGAGCAGTTCTTC.

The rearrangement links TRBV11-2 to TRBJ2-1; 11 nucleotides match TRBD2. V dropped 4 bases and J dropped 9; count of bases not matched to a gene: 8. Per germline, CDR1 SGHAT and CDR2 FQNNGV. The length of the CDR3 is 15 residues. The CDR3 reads CASSSIAGGPGEQFF. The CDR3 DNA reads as TGTGCCAGCAGCTCAATAGCGGGAGGGCCAGGTGAGCAGTTCTTC.

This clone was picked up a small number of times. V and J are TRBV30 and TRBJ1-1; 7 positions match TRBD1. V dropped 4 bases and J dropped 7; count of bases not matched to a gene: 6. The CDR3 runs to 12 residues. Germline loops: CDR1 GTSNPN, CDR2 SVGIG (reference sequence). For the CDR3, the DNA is TGTGCCTGGAAAAGACAGGGAAGTGAAGCTTTCTTT. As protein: CAWKRQGSEAFF.

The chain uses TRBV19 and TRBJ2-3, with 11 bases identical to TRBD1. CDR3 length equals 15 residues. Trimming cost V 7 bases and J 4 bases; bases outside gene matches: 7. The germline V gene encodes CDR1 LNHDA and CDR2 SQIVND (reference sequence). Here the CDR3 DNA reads TGTGCCAGTAACGATCGGACAGGGGGCCCAGATACGCAGTATTTT. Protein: CASNDRTGGPDTQYF.

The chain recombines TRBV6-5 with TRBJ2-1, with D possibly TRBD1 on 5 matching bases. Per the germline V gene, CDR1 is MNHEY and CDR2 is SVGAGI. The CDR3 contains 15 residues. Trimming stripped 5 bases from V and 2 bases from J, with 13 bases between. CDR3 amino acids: CASSPVGEAYNEQFF. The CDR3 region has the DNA TGTGCCAGCAGTCCCGTAGGGGAAGCCTACAATGAGCAGTTCTTC.